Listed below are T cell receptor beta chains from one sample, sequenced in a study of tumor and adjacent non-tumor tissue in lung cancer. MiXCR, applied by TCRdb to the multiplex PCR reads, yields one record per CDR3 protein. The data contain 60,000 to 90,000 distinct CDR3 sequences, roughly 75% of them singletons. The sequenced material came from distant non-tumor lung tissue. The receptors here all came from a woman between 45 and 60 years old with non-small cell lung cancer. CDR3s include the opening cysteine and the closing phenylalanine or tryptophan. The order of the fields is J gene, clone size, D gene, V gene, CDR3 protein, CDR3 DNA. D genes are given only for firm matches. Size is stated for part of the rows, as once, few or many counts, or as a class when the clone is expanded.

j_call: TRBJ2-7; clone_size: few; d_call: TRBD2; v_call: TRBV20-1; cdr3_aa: CSATGTSGMKSF; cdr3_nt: TGCAGTGCTACCGGGACCAGCGGGATGAAGTCCTTC
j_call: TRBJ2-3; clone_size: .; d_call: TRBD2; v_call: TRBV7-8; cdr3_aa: CASSFVLAGTDTQYF; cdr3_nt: TGTGCCAGCAGCTTTGTACTAGCGGGGACAGATACGCAATATTTT
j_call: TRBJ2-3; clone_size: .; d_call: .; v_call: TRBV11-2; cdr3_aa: CASSLVDRNTDTQYF; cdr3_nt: TGTGCCAGCAGCTTAGTCGACAGAAACACAGATACGCAGTATTTC
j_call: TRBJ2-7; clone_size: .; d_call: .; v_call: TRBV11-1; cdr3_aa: CASSPGAYEQYF; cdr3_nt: TGTGCTAGCAGCCCCGGGGCCTACGAGCAGTACTTC
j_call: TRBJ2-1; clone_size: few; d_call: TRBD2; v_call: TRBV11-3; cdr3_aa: CASSLGPGGENEQFF; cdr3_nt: TGTGCCAGCAGCTTAGGTCCGGGAGGGGAGAATGAGCAGTTCTTC
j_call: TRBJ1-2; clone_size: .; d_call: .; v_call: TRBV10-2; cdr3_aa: CLSSEDGSYRYTF; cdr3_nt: TGCCTCAGCAGCGAGGACGGGTCCTATCGCTACACCTTC
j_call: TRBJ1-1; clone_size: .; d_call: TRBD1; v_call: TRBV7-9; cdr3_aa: CASSLARGRDNEAFF; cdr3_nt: TGTGCCAGCAGCTTAGCAAGGGGGCGTGACAATGAAGCTTTCTTT
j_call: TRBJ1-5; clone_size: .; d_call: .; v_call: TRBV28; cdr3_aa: CASSSLSPEQSQHF; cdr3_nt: TGTGCCAGCAGTTCCCTCTCCCCGGAACAGTCACAGCATTTT
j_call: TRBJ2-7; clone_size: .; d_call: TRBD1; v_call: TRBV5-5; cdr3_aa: CASSITGETYEQYF; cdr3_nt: TGTGCCAGCAGCATAACAGGGGAAACCTACGAGCAGTACTTC
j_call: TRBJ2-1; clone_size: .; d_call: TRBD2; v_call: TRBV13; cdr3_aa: CASSLAGLANEQFF; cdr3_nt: TGTGCCAGCAGCTTAGCAGGACTAGCCAATGAGCAGTTCTTC
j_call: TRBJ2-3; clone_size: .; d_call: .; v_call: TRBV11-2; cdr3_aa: CGSSIDRLNTQYF; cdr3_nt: TGTGGCAGCAGCATAGATCGTTTGAATACGCAGTATTTT
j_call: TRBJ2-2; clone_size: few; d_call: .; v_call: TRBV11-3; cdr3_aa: CASSLYTTGELFF; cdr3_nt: TGTGCCAGTAGCTTATACACCACCGGGGAGCTGTTTTTT
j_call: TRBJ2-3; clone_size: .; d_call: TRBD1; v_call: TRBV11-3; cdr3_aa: CASSMDRLADTQYF; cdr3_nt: TGTGCCAGTAGCATGGACAGGCTGGCAGATACGCAGTATTTT
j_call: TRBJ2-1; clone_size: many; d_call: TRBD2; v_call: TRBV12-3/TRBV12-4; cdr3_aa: CASSSVLAAYNEQFF; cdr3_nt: TGTGCCAGCAGCTCCGTCCTAGCGGCCTACAATGAGCAGTTCTTC
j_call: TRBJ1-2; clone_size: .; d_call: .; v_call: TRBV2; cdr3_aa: CVSSDRGGYGYTF; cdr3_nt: TGTGTCAGCAGTGACAGAGGTGGCTATGGCTACACCTTC
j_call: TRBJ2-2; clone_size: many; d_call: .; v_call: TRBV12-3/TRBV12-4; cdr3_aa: CASSFGGRGGELFF; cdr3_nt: TGTGCCAGCAGTTTCGGGGGGCGAGGCGGGGAGCTGTTTTTT
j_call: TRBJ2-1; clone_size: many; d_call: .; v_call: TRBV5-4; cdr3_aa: CASSLARDADYNEQFF; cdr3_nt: TGTGCCAGCAGCTTGGCCCGGGACGCGGACTACAATGAGCAGTTCTTC
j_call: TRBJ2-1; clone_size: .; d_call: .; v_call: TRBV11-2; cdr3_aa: CVSSLEGVGEQIF; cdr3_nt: TGTGTCAGCAGCTTAGAGGGGGTAGGAGAGCAGATCTTC
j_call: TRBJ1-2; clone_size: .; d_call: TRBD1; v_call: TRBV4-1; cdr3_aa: CASSRPLRTDRDYGYTF; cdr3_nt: TGCGCCAGCAGCCGACCCCTACGTACGGACAGGGACTATGGCTATACCTTC
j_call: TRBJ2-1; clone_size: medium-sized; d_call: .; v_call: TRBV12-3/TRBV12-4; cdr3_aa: CASSFQGSNEQFF; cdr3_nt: TGTGCCAGCAGTTTTCAGGGGAGCAATGAGCAGTTCTTC
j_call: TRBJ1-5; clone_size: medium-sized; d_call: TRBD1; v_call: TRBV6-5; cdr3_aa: CASSLNQGGKPQHF; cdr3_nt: TGTGCCAGCAGTTTAAATCAGGGGGGAAAGCCCCAGCATTTT
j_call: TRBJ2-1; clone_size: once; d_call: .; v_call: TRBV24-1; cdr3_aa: CATGAGPGNEQFF; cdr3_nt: TGTGCCACCGGGGCGGGACCCGGCAATGAACAGTTCTTC
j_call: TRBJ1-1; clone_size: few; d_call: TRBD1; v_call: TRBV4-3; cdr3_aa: CASSQDLTDRAKAFF; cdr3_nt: TGCGCCAGCAGCCAAGACCTTACGGACAGGGCCAAAGCTTTCTTT
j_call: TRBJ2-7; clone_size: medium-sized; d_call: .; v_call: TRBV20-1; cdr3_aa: CSARPLDSYEQYF; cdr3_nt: TGCAGTGCTAGGCCCCTGGACAGCTACGAGCAGTACTTC
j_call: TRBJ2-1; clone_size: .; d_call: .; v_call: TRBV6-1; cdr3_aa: CASSEEGVMSYNEQFF; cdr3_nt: TGTGCCAGTAGTGAAGAGGGCGTGATGTCCTACAATGAGCAGTTCTTC
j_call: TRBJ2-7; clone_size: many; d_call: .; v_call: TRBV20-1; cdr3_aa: CSARDHGAGGSYEQYF; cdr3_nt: TGCAGTGCTAGAGATCATGGGGCGGGCGGCTCCTACGAGCAGTACTTC
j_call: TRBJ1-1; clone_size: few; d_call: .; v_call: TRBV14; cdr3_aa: CASSQDSFYGPNTEAFF; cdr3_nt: TGTGCCAGCAGCCAAGATAGTTTCTACGGACCGAACACTGAAGCTTTCTTT
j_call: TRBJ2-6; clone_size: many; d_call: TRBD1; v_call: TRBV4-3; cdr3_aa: CASSQDQFGTGAPGANVLTF; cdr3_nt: TGCGCCAGCAGCCAAGATCAATTTGGGACAGGGGCTCCTGGGGCCAACGTCCTGACTTTC
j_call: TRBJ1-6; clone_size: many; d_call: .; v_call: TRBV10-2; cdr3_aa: CASSESDSNSPLHF; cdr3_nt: TGCGCCAGCAGTGAGTCGGACAGCAATTCACCCCTCCACTTT
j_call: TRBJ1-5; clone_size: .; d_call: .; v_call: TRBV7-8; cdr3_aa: CANSLVGYQPQHF; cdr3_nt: TGTGCCAACAGCTTAGTCGGTTATCAACCCCAGCATTTT
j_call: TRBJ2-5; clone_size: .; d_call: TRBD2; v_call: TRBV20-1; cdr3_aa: CSARDRTSGTLSETQYF; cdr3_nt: TGCAGCGCTAGAGATCGGACTAGCGGGACCCTGTCCGAGACCCAATACTTC
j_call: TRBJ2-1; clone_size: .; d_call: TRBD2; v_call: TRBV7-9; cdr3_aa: CASSPSGRAYNEQFF; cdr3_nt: TGTGCCAGCAGCCCGAGCGGGAGGGCCTACAATGAGCAGTTCTTC
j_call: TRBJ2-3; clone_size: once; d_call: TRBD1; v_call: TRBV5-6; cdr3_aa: CASSRTQTGGVDTRYF; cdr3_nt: TGTGCCAGTAGCCGTACACAGACAGGGGGCGTGGATACGCGGTATTTT
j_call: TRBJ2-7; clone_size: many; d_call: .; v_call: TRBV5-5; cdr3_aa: CASSPPGQKSSYEQYF; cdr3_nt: TGTGCCAGCAGCCCACCCGGACAGAAGAGCTCCTACGAGCAGTACTTC
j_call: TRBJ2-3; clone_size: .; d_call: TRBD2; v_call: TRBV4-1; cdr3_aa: CASSPTLAGGTDTQYF; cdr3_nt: TGCGCCAGCAGCCCCACACTAGCGGGAGGCACAGATACGCAGTATTTT
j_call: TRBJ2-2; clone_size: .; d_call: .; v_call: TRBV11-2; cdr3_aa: CACTSFDTGELFF; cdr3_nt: TGTGCCTGTACCTCCTTCGACACCGGGGAGCTGTTTTTT
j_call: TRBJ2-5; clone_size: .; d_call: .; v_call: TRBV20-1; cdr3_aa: CCASYKSETQYF; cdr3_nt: TGCTGTGCTAGTTATAAATCGGAGACCCAGTACTTC
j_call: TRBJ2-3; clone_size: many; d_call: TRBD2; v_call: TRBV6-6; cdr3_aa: CASSDPSGRTNTQYF; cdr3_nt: TGTGCCAGCAGTGACCCTAGCGGGAGGACAAATACGCAGTATTTT
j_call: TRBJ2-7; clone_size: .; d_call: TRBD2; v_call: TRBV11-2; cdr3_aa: CVSSLRAGGYGQYF; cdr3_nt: TGTGTCAGCAGCTTACGAGCGGGAGGGTACGGGCAGTACTTC
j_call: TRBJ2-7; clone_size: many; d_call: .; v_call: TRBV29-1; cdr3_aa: CSVPGTYEQYF; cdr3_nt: TGCAGCGTTCCCGGGACCTACGAGCAGTACTTC
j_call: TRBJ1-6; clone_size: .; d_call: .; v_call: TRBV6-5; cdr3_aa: CVSNYDRENSPLHF; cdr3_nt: TGTGTCAGCAATTACGATAGAGAAAATTCACCCCTCCACTTT
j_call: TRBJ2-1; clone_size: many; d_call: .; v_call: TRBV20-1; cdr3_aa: CSRFAYVGGNEQFF; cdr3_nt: TGCAGTCGGTTCGCATATGTAGGGGGCAATGAGCAGTTCTTC
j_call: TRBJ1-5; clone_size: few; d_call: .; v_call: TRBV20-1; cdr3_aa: CSARASTGFDNQPQHF; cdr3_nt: TGCAGTGCTAGAGCCTCTACAGGGTTCGACAATCAGCCTCAGCATTTT
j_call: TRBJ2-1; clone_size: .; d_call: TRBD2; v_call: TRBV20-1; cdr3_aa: CSTGRLAMSSYNEQFF; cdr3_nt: TGCAGTACTGGAAGACTAGCGATGAGCTCCTACAATGAGCAGTTCTTC
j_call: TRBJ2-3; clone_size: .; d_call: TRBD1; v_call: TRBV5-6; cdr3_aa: CASSRTPIGGVDTQSF; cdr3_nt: TGTGCCAGCAGCCGTACACCTATAGGGGGCGTGGATACGCAGTCTTTT
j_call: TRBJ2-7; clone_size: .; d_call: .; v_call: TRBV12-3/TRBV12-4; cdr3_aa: CASRLTGPPFYEQYF; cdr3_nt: TGTGCCAGCAGATTAACGGGACCGCCCTTCTACGAGCAGTACTTC
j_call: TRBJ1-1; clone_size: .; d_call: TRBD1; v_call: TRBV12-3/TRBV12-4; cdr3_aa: CASSLSGGLGTEAFF; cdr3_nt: TGTGCCAGCAGTCTTTCAGGGGGTTTAGGCACTGAAGCTTTCTTT
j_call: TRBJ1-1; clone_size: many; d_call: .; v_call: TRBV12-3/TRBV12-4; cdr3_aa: CASSLAGGDEAFF; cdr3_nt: TGTGCCAGCAGCCTGGCTGGGGGGGATGAAGCTTTCTTT
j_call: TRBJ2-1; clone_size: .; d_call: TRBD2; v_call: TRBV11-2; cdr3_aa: CASSRTLLAGDNEQFF; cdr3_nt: TGTGCCAGCAGCCGGACGTTGCTAGCGGGGGACAATGAGCAGTTCTTC
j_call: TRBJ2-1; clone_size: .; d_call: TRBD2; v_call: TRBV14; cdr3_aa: CASSQRVGRAFGDEQFF; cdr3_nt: TGTGCCAGCAGCCAACGGGTCGGGAGGGCCTTTGGGGATGAGCAGTTCTTC
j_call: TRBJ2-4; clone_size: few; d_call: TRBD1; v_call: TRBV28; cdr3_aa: CASSFGTGHKNIQYF; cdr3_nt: TGTGCCAGCAGTTTTGGGACAGGGCACAAAAACATTCAGTACTTC